These 21 T cell receptor beta chains share one sample of origin, sequenced in a study of regulatory T cells in long-lasting Graves disease. Library construction for TCR beta used iRepertoire HTBI primers and Arm-PCR of CDR3 regions. TCRdb used MiXCR to reprocess the multiplex PCR reads, holding one entry per CDR3 protein. This sample has 440,000 or so distinct CDR3 sequences, with under 15% found just once. As to time point: newly diagnosed GD, antithyroid drugs for less than 3 months. RNA isolated from PBMCs was used to make the TCR library. These data were likewise used in another study, on T cells in Graves' hyperthyroidism and ophthalmopathy.

Sequencing was performed on peripheral blood mononuclear cells (PBMCs), taken at new diagnosis, from a patient treated with antithyroid drugs. Receptors were obtained from a woman aged 25-40 years with Graves disease.

The table lists this clonotype with many counts. V usage is TRBV5-1 and J usage is TRBJ2-7, with D tentatively TRBD2 (5 bases). The ends were cut back, 7 bases at V and 7 bases at J, with 18 bases in the middle. CDR3 length: 13 amino acids. Germline CDR1 and CDR2: SGHRS and YFSETQ. The CDR3 nucleotides are TGCGCCAGCTCCCCGAGGATAGGCGGGGAGCAGTACTTC. Translation gives CASSPRIGGEQYF.

The chain uses TRBV19 and TRBJ1-1; weak D call: TRBD1 (6 bases). Per germline, CDR1 LNHDA and CDR2 SQIVND (reference sequence). The CDR3 loop spans 13 amino acids. V lost 3 bases and J lost 6, with 11 bases in between. The CDR3 DNA reads as TGTGCCAGTAGTATCCTCGGACAGTCTGAAGCTTTCTTT. Translating it yields CASSILGQSEAFF.

This clonotype was found many times. The genes are TRBV30 and TRBJ1-2; D gene uncertain. The CDR3 spans 12 residues. The germline V gene encodes CDR1 GTSNPN and CDR2 SVGIG (reference sequence). Trimming took 4 bases from V and 9 from J, leaving 15 bases between them. CDR3 in DNA: TGTGCCTGGACCGCCTTGGGTGTTAGCTACACCTTC. Translated: CAWTALGVSYTF.

Many counts were recorded for this clonotype. V usage is TRBV11-2 and J usage is TRBJ2-1; no clear D gene. The CDR3 loop spans 14 amino acids. Germline loops: CDR1 SGHAT, CDR2 FQNNGV. With 1 base removed from V and 3 bases from J, the gap between germline ends came to 7 bases. CDR3 in DNA: TGTGCCAGCAGCTTAGTTCACAGCTACAATGAGCAGTTCTTC. Translation gives CASSLVHSYNEQFF.

This clonotype was seen many times. The chain couples TRBV20-1 to TRBJ2-7; 8 bases align to TRBD2. The CDR3 covers 14 residues. CDR1 DFQATT and CDR2 SNEGSKA come from the germline V gene (reference sequence). After removal of 4 bases from V and 3 bases from J, the junction contained 8 bases not matched to a gene. The DNA of the CDR3 is TGCAGTGCTACCTCGAGCGGGAGAGTCTACGAGCAGTACTTC. This translates into CSATSSGRVYEQYF.

The V call is TRBV5-6, the J call TRBJ1-5; TRBD1 matches at 7 bases. The CDR3 runs to 18 residues. Trimming removed 4 bases from V and 0 bases from J; junction bases left unmatched: 13. Germline V CDR1 and CDR2: SGHDT, YYEEEE. In DNA, the CDR3 is TGTGCCAGCAGCAATACAAAACTGGGACAGTTTAGCAATCAGCCCCAGCATTTT. This encodes CASSNTKLGQFSNQPQHF.

This chain links TRBV10-3 with TRBJ2-2; TRBD1 matches 11 bases. The CDR3 contains 16 residues. Germline CDR1 is ENHRY and CDR2 is SYGVKD. J lost 7 bases, V lost 10 bases, and 14 bases had no gene match. The chain's CDR3 is CATGTVGQGAIGELFF. As DNA, the CDR3 is TGTGCCACCGGGACCGTAGGACAGGGGGCCATCGGGGAGCTGTTTTTT.

The rearrangement uses TRBV27 and TRBJ1-5, with 7 nucleotides matching TRBD1. The V gene end was trimmed by 5 bases and the J gene end by 0 bases; junction bases not matched to a gene: 16. The CDR3 is 19 amino acids. Germline loops: CDR1 MNHEY, CDR2 SMNVEV (reference sequence). CDR3 residues: CASSRLGTEVFSSNQPQHF. DNA for the CDR3: TGTGCCAGCAGTCGCCTGGGGACAGAAGTATTTTCTAGCAATCAGCCCCAGCATTTT.

This clonotype was picked up a small number of times. J is TRBJ1-6 and V is TRBV10-3; D gene uncertain. Trimming cost V 0 bases and J 7 bases, with 10 bases left between them. The germline V gene encodes CDR1 ENHRY and CDR2 SYGVKD. CDR3 size: 15 residues. This CDR3 reads CAISESYGSNSPLHF. The CDR3 DNA sequence: TGTGCCATCAGTGAGTCGTATGGCTCGAATTCACCCCTCCACTTT.

The sample holds many counts of this clonotype. The chain is built from TRBV11-2 and TRBJ1-2; the D is unclear. CDR1 and CDR2 from the germline V gene are SGHAT and FQNNGV. V dropped 0 bases and J dropped 5 bases, with 10 bases sitting between them. This CDR3 spans 14 amino acids. The CDR3 is CASSLDMQVYGYTF. DNA of the CDR3: TGTGCCAGCAGCTTAGATATGCAGGTGTATGGCTACACCTTC.

There are many counts of this clonotype. The V call is TRBV3-1, the J call TRBJ1-1, with 7 bases lining up with TRBD1. V lost 1 base, J lost 5 bases, and 7 bases stayed unmatched. CDR1 and CDR2 from the germline V gene are LGHDT and YNNKEL (reference sequence). The CDR3 runs to 15 residues. CDR3 in amino acids: CASSQGGGVWTEAFF. Here the CDR3 DNA reads TGTGCCAGCAGCCAAGGAGGGGGCGTTTGGACTGAAGCTTTCTTT. The full variable domain, in which reference TRBV3-1 and TRBJ1-1 provide the parts outside the CDR3, is DTAVSQTPKYLVTQMGNDKSIKCEQNLGHDTMYWYKQDSKKFLKIMFSYNNKELIINETVPNRFSPKSPDKAHLNLHINSLELGDSAVYFCASSQGGGVWTEAFFGQGTRLTVV.

Worth noting for this clonotype: A single base separates this from a much larger clone, so it may be a read error. The J gene is TRBJ2-7, the V gene TRBV13; TRBD1 agrees at 9 bases. The V and J ends lost 0 bases and 7 bases, in that order; junction bases with no gene match: 19. This CDR3 has 19 amino acids. The germline V gene encodes CDR1 PRHDT and CDR2 FYEKMQ (reference sequence). The CDR3 sequence: CASSLGLVATGGFGNEQYF. In DNA form, the CDR3 reads TGTGCCAGCAGCTTAGGCCTAGTTGCGACAGGGGGTTTCGGCAATGAGCAGTACTTC.

This chain connects TRBV11-2 to TRBJ2-7; 13 bases match TRBD2. This CDR3 is 17 amino acids long. Germline assignment: CDR1 SGHAT and CDR2 FQNNGV. V was pared by 3 bases and J by 2 bases, with 7 bases of the junction left unmatched. CDR3: CASSFKLAGGMTYEQYF. CDR3 DNA sequence: TGTGCCAGCAGCTTTAAACTAGCGGGAGGGATGACCTACGAGCAGTACTTC.

The chain uses TRBV7-3 and TRBJ2-7; no clear D gene. V shed 9 bases and J shed 0 bases, with 15 bases lying between them. The V gene's germline CDR1 is SGHTA and CDR2 FQGTGA. The CDR3 is made up of 14 amino acids. The CDR3 DNA sequence: TGTGCCAGGGCTTCACGAGGAAACTCCTACGAGCAGTACTTC. Encoded protein: CARASRGNSYEQYF. The variable domain in full, with the rest retrieved from reference TRBV7-3 and TRBJ2-7, is GAGVSQTPSNKVTEKGKYVELRCDPISGHTALYWYRQSLGQGPEFLIYFQGTGAADDSGLPNDRFFAVRPEGSVSTLKIQRTERGDSAVYLCARASRGNSYEQYFGPGTRLTVT.

The sample holds one count of this clonotype. The chain carries TRBV27 and TRBJ2-7; 9 positions agree with TRBD1. Germline lookup yields CDR1 MNHEY and CDR2 SMNVEV (reference sequence). This CDR3 is 12 amino acids long. With 10 bases clipped from V and 2 bases from J, the junction kept 3 bases outside the gene matches. The CDR3 region is CATRTGAYEQYF. The DNA of the CDR3 is TGTGCCACCCGGACAGGGGCCTACGAGCAGTACTTC.

Details on this clonotype: This probably arose from a read error, given a far larger clone one base away. This chain uses TRBV7-3 with TRBJ2-5; 9 positions match TRBD1. The ends lost 1 base at V and 11 bases at J; junction bases unmatched: 14. This CDR3 comprises 16 residues. CDR1 is SGHTA and CDR2 is FQGTGA in the germline V gene. CDR3 nucleotide sequence: TGTGCCAGCAGCTTAAGTAGGGGGACAGGGACCAATGAGCAGTACTTC. It specifies CASSLSRGTGTNEQYF.

This clonotype was seen many times. The chain carries TRBV24-1 and TRBJ1-1; weak D call: TRBD1 (5 bases). V gave up 8 bases and J gave up 8 bases, with 11 bases separating them. Germline assignment: CDR1 KGHDR and CDR2 SFDVKD. The CDR3 is 11 amino acids. The CDR3: CATMMGPEAFF. The CDR3 nucleotides read TGTGCCACCATGATGGGACCGGAAGCTTTCTTT.

This clonotype appeared many times. The rearrangement links TRBV20-1 to TRBJ2-5; D assignment may be TRBD1 or TRBD2 (5 bases each). CDR1 and CDR2 (germline): DFQATT, SNEGSKA (reference sequence). CDR3 size: 13 residues. V was pared by 6 bases and J by 5 bases, with 16 bases between. This chain's CDR3 is CSARAGGTETQYF. The DNA for the CDR3 is TGCAGTGCCCGGGCCGGTGGGACGGAGACCCAGTACTTC.

This clonotype has at least ten counts. The gene calls are TRBV20-1 and TRBJ2-7, with a weak D call TRBD2 (6 bases). The CDR3 has 13 residues. The germline CDR1 and CDR2 sequences are DFQATT and SNEGSKA (reference sequence). Trimming cost V 6 bases and J 3 bases, with 15 bases left between them. CDR3: CSARRSGRYEQYF. As DNA, the CDR3 is TGCAGTGCCCGACGTAGCGGACGCTACGAGCAGTACTTC.

This clonotype came up a few times. This chain links TRBV11-2 with TRBJ2-7; 12 bases fit TRBD2. The CDR3 has 16 residues. The J segment lost 7 bases and the V segment lost 10 bases, leaving 17 bases of the junction unmatched. The germline gives CDR1 SGHAT, CDR2 FQNNGV. In DNA, the CDR3 is TGTGCCACATCCCCGGGACTAGCGGGCCGAACGGATGAGCAGTACTTC. Translating it yields CATSPGLAGRTDEQYF.

In this sample, this clonotype turned up many times. V and J are TRBV28 and TRBJ2-3; 7 nucleotides line up with TRBD2. TRBJ2-7 explains the end of the DNA better; the J call may be wrong. Germline assignment: CDR1 MDHEN and CDR2 SYDVKM. This CDR3 is built from 15 residues. The CDR3 sequence is CASSLQASGTYEQYF. The CDR3 DNA follows: TGTGCCAGCAGTTTACAGGCTAGCGGTACCTACGAGCAGTACTTC.